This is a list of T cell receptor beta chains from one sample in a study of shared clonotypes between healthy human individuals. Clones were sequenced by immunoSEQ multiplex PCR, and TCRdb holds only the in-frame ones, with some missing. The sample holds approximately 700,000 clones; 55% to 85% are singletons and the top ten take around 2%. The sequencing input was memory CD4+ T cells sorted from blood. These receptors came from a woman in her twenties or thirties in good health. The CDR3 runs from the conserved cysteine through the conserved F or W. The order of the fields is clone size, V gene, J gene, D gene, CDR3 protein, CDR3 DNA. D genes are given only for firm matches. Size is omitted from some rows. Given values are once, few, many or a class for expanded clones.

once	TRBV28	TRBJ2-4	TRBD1	CASTGGAAKNIQYF	TGTGCCAGTACAGGGGGAGCGGCCAAAAACATTCAGTACTTC
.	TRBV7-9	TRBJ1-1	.	CASSLVSGGSGTEAFF	TGTGCCAGCAGCTTAGTTTCCGGGGGTTCGGGCACTGAAGCTTTCTTT
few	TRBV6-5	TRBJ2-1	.	CASSYGTSQMEQFF	TGTGCCAGCAGTTACGGGACCTCCCAAATGGAGCAGTTCTTC
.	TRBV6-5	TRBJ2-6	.	CASSSGTAGANVLTF	TGTGCCAGCAGTTCCGGGACTGCTGGGGCCAACGTCCTGACTTTC
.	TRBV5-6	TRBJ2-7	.	CASSLSGVEQYF	TGTGCCAGCAGCTTATCCGGGGTCGAGCAGTACTTC
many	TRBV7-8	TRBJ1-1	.	CASSPRPAAGTEAFF	TGTGCCAGCAGCCCAAGACCCGCGGCGGGCACTGAAGCTTTCTTT
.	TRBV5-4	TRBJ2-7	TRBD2	CASSLGGSPYEQYF	TGTGCCAGCAGCTTGGGCGGGAGCCCCTACGAGCAGTACTTC
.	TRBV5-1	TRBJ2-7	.	CASSGRDLREQYF	TGCGCCAGCAGCGGCCGGGACCTGAGGGAGCAGTACTTC
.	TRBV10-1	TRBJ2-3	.	CASRGEMSTDTQYF	TGCGCCAGCAGAGGGGAGATGAGCACAGATACGCAGTATTTT
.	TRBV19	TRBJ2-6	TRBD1	CARRSGQGSSGANVLTF	TGTGCCAGACGATCCGGACAGGGTAGCTCTGGGGCCAACGTCCTGACTTTC
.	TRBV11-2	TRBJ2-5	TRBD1	CASRTGIEETQYF	TGTGCCAGTAGGACAGGGATTGAGGAGACCCAGTACTTC
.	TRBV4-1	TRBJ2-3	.	CASTQRVTGRDTQYF	TGCGCCAGCACCCAACGGGTAACGGGACGGGATACGCAGTATTTT
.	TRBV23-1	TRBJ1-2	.	CAFRGRLVRNGYTF	TGCGCCTTTCGCGGGCGCCTAGTTCGGAATGGCTACACCTTC
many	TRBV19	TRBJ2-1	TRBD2	CASSFLAVYEQFF	TGTGCCAGTAGCTTTCTAGCGGTATATGAGCAGTTCTTC
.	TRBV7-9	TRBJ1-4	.	CASSLSRFAVGEKLFF	TGTGCCAGCAGCTTATCTCGGTTTGCGGTAGGGGAAAAACTGTTTTTT
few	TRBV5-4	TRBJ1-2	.	CASSTPAADHYGYTF	TGTGCCAGCAGCACTCCAGCGGCGGACCACTATGGCTACACCTTC
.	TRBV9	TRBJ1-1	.	CASSAGLNTEAFF	TGTGCCAGCAGCGCAGGTTTGAACACTGAAGCTTTCTTT
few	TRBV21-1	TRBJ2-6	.	CASSKVGTERLSGANVLTF	TGTGCCAGCAGCAAAGTGGGGACAGAGAGGCTCTCTGGGGCCAACGTCCTGACTTTC
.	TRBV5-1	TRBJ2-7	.	CASSLGQPTYEQYF	TGCGCCAGCAGCTTGGGACAGCCAACCTACGAGCAGTACTTC
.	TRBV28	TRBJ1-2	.	CASRSLGAPGYYGYTF	TGTGCCAGCAGGTCCCTGGGGGCCCCGGGTTACTATGGCTACACCTTC
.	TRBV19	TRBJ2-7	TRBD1	CASSTGTGGAYEQYF	TGTGCCAGTAGTACCGGGACAGGTGGAGCCTACGAGCAGTACTTC
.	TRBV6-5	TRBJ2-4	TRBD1	CASSTTRTGANIQYF	TGTGCCAGCAGTACCACGAGGACAGGGGCCAACATTCAGTACTTC
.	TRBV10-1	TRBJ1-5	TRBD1	CASSEGTGDQPQHF	TGCGCCAGCAGTGAGGGGACAGGGGATCAGCCCCAGCATTTT
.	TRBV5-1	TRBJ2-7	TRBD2	CASMPGTSGLQQYF	TGCGCCAGCATGCCCGGGACTAGCGGCTTACAGCAGTACTTC
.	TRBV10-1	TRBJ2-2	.	CASSEVVTGELFF	TGCGCCAGCAGTGAGGTCGTCACCGGGGAGCTGTTTTTT
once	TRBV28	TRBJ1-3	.	CASSRGNTIYF	TGTGCCAGCAGTAGGGGAAACACCATATATTTT
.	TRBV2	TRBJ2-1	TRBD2	CASSEVLAGNEQFF	TGTGCCAGCAGTGAAGTACTAGCGGGAAATGAGCAGTTCTTC
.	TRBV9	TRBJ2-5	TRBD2	CASSVAGRLAGETQYF	TGTGCCAGCAGCGTAGCGGGCCGACTAGCGGGAGAGACCCAGTACTTC
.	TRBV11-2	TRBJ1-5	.	CASSPSWDQPQHF	TGTGCCAGCAGCCCCTCCTGGGATCAGCCCCAGCATTTT
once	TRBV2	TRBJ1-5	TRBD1	CASSLGQGIGNQPQHF	TGTGCCAGCAGCCTAGGACAGGGGATTGGAAATCAGCCCCAGCATTTT
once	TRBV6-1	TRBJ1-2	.	CASSEDIWGSYGYTF	TGTGCCAGCAGTGAAGATATCTGGGGGTCCTATGGCTACACCTTC
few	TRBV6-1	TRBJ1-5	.	CASSLYPNQPQHF	TGTGCCAGCAGCTTATACCCCAATCAGCCCCAGCATTTT
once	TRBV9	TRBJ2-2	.	CASSVEWMNTGELFF	TGTGCCAGCAGCGTAGAATGGATGAACACCGGGGAGCTGTTTTTT
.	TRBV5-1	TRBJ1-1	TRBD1	CASSLRQGNTEAFF	TGCGCCAGCAGCTTAAGACAGGGGAACACTGAAGCTTTCTTT
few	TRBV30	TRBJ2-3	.	CAWSVVDSVPDTQYF	TGTGCCTGGAGTGTAGTAGACAGCGTACCAGATACGCAGTATTTT
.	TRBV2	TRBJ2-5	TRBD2	CASSATSGQETQYF	TGTGCCAGCAGTGCGACTAGCGGACAAGAGACCCAGTACTTC
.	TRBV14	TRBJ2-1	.	CASSPGTFYNEQFF	TGTGCCAGCAGCCCCGGGACCTTTTACAATGAGCAGTTCTTC
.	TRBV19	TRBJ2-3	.	CASSIRASSTDTQYF	TGTGCCAGTAGTATTCGGGCCAGTTCCACAGATACGCAGTATTTT
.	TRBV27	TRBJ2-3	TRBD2	CASSPRTSGLYADTQYF	TGTGCCAGCAGTCCCAGGACTAGCGGGTTGTACGCAGATACGCAGTATTTT
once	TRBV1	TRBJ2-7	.	CTSSSLVASGFYEQYF	TGCACCAGCAGTTCTCTGGTGGCTAGCGGATTCTACGAGCAGTACTTC
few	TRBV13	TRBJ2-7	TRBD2	CASSSRDYPIYEQYF	TGTGCCAGCAGCTCTCGGGACTACCCGATCTACGAGCAGTACTTC
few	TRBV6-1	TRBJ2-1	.	CASMVLNEQFF	TGTGCCAGCATGGTCCTCAATGAGCAGTTCTTC
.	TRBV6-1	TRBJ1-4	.	CASSPSTLTNEKLFF	TGTGCCAGCAGCCCCTCCACGCTCACAAATGAAAAACTGTTTTTT
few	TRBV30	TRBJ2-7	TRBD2	CACRAGVGYEQYF	TGTGCCTGTCGGGCGGGAGTCGGCTACGAGCAGTACTTC
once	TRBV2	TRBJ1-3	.	CASRFLHRNTIYF	TGTGCCAGCCGTTTCCTTCACAGAAACACCATATATTTT
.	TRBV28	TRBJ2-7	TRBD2	CASSPTPGTSASYEQYF	TGTGCCAGCAGTCCAACCCCCGGGACTAGCGCTTCCTACGAGCAGTACTTC
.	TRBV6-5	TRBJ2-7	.	CASRGKQYF	TGTGCCAGCAGGGGGAAGCAGTACTTC
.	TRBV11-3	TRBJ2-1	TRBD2	CASSLSGRPWDEQFF	TGTGCCAGCAGCCTTAGCGGGAGGCCTTGGGATGAGCAGTTCTTC
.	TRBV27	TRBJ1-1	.	CASRGEGWNTEAFF	TGTGCCAGCAGGGGGGAGGGCTGGAACACTGAAGCTTTCTTT
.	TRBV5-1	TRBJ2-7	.	CASSLAVMSEQYF	TGCGCCAGCAGCTTAGCTGTTATGTCCGAGCAGTACTTC